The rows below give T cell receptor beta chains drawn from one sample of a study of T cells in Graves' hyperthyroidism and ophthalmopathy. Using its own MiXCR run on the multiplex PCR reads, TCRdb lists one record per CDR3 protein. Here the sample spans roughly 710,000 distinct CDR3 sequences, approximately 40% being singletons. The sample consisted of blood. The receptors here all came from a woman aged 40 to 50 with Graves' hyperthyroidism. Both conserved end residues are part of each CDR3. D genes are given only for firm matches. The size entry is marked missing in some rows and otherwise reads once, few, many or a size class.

TGTGCCAGCAGGTGGACAGGGCCGTCCGACGAGCAGTACTTC | CASRWTGPSDEQYF | TRBD1 | TRBJ2-7 | few | TRBV10-3
TGTGCCAGCAGTGGCGGGGGCTACACCTTC | CASSGGGYTF | NA | TRBJ1-2 | few | TRBV2
TGTGCCAGCACCGAGGGACATATTTATGGCTACACCTTC | CASTEGHIYGYTF | NA | TRBJ1-2 | NA | TRBV6-5
TGTGCCAGCAGGTTGGGACAGGTGAACACTGAAGCTTTCTTT | CASRLGQVNTEAFF | TRBD1 | TRBJ1-1 | many | TRBV7-2
TGCGCCAGCAGATTCGCAGAGAACCATTCACCCCTCCACTTT | CASRFAENHSPLHF | NA | TRBJ1-6 | many | TRBV5-1
TGTGCCAGCAGCGGGGCAAGGGGTCAGCCCCAGCATTTT | CASSGARGQPQHF | NA | TRBJ1-5 | many | TRBV9
TGTGCCAGCAGACTGTCTAGCTCTGGGGCCAACGTCCTGACTTTC | CASRLSSSGANVLTF | NA | TRBJ2-6 | many | TRBV12-3/TRBV12-4
TGTGCCAGCAGTTACGGACACTCAGGTGTCCCGAACACCGGGGAGCTGTTTTTT | CASSYGHSGVPNTGELFF | NA | TRBJ2-2 | few | TRBV6-6
TGTGCCAGCAGTGGGACAGTCTACGGGGATGGCTACACCTTC | CASSGTVYGDGYTF | NA | TRBJ1-2 | NA | TRBV25-1
TGTGCCAGCAGCTTTAGGACCCGGGCCCAGTACTTC | CASSFRTRAQYF | NA | TRBJ2-5 | many | TRBV7-9
TGTGCCAGCAGTCCCGGGACAGGGTCGCCGCATCAGCCCCAGCATTTT | CASSPGTGSPHQPQHF | TRBD1 | TRBJ1-5 | NA | TRBV6-5
TGTGCCAGCAGTCCTTGGACAGGGGTCACGAACACCGGGGAGCTGTTTTTT | CASSPWTGVTNTGELFF | TRBD1 | TRBJ2-2 | NA | TRBV12-3/TRBV12-4
TGCGCCAGCAGTGAGGAGGGGTATACTGAAGCTTTCTTT | CASSEEGYTEAFF | NA | TRBJ1-1 | many | TRBV10-2
TGCAGCGTTGCCGGAGTTCTAGGAGAGTACGAGCAGTACTTC | CSVAGVLGEYEQYF | NA | TRBJ2-7 | NA | TRBV29-1
TGTGCCAGCAGCGACCGGGACAGTCGTCGAAGTTCACCCCTCCACTTT | CASSDRDSRRSSPLHF | TRBD1 | TRBJ1-6 | NA | TRBV7-2
TGTGCCTCGGGGTGGAACTTGAACACTGAAGCTTTCTTT | CASGWNLNTEAFF | NA | TRBJ1-1 | many | TRBV6-2/TRBV6-3
TGTGCCAGCAGCTTACACGGAACGGGGGCCGCTAAGACCCAGTACTTC | CASSLHGTGAAKTQYF | NA | TRBJ2-5 | NA | TRBV5-6
TGCGCCAGCAGCCAAGCCGGCCGTAGCTCTGGGGCCAACGTCCTGACTTTC | CASSQAGRSSGANVLTF | NA | TRBJ2-6 | NA | TRBV4-3
TGTGCCAGCAGTTACTCGAGGACAGCTCATCAGCCCCAGCATTTT | CASSYSRTAHQPQHF | NA | TRBJ1-5 | many | TRBV6-5
TGCAGTGCCAGAGCCACCGGGACGGACAGGAAATGCACCTTC | CSARATGTDRKCTF | TRBD1 | TRBJ1-2 | many | TRBV20-1
TGTGCCAGCAGCTTCTCTAGCACCCAAGAGACCCAGTACTTC | CASSFSSTQETQYF | NA | TRBJ2-5 | NA | TRBV7-8
TGTGCCAGCAGCCACCGGGAGGTGGACGAGCAGTACTTC | CASSHREVDEQYF | TRBD2 | TRBJ2-7 | NA | TRBV7-9
TGTGCCAGCAGTTACTCTACGGGAAGCGAAAAACTGTTTTTT | CASSYSTGSEKLFF | NA | TRBJ1-4 | NA | TRBV6-6
TGTGCCAGCAGCTCGGGGGTGATTTTT | CASSSGVIF | NA | TRBJ2-2 | NA | TRBV7-9
TGTGCCATCAGTGTTCCACCGAACACCGGGGAGCTGTTTTTT | CAISVPPNTGELFF | NA | TRBJ2-2 | many | TRBV10-3
TGTGCCAGCAGCGCAACGGGGAATGGAAACACCATATATTTT | CASSATGNGNTIYF | NA | TRBJ1-3 | NA | TRBV7-6
TGTGCCAGTAGGAAACGGGACATATATAGCAATCAGCCCCAGCATTTT | CASRKRDIYSNQPQHF | NA | TRBJ1-5 | NA | TRBV19
TGTGCCAGTAGTATAGGTCAGGGGCGGAATGAGCAGTTCTTC | CASSIGQGRNEQFF | NA | TRBJ2-1 | NA | TRBV19
TGTGCCAGCAGCCACCTCGCGCTGCGGGGCCTCACAGATACGCAGTATTTT | CASSHLALRGLTDTQYF | NA | TRBJ2-3 | NA | TRBV2
TGTGCCAGCAGCTTGGACTCGGGGGCCTACGAGCAGTACTTC | CASSLDSGAYEQYF | NA | TRBJ2-7 | many | TRBV7-2
TGCGCCAGCAGAGGGACAGTTTTCCTCAGCTCTGGGGCCAACGTCCTGACTTTC | CASRGTVFLSSGANVLTF | TRBD1 | TRBJ2-6 | NA | TRBV5-1
TGTGCCACCAGTGACGGGGCAGCCAGGAACACTGAAGCTTTCTTT | CATSDGAARNTEAFF | NA | TRBJ1-1 | many | TRBV24-1
TGTGCCAGCAGCTCTCCTGTGGACAGGGCGAACACTGAAGCTTTCTTT | CASSSPVDRANTEAFF | TRBD1 | TRBJ1-1 | many | TRBV7-9
TGTGCCAGCAGCTCCCAAGCGGGGGGGCCGACCGGGGAGCTGTTTTTT | CASSSQAGGPTGELFF | TRBD2 | TRBJ2-2 | NA | TRBV7-3
TGTGCCAGCTCCCCCCGGGGGCCCTTTTATGGCTACACCTTC | CASSPRGPFYGYTF | NA | TRBJ1-2 | NA | TRBV12-3/TRBV12-4
TGTGCCAGCAACTCGGGAACAGGGGGTTGGTCCTACGAGCAGTACTTC | CASNSGTGGWSYEQYF | TRBD1 | TRBJ2-7 | NA | TRBV7-2
TGTGCCAGCAGTGGGGGGGGCGGTGGCTACACCTTC | CASSGGGGGYTF | NA | TRBJ1-2 | many | TRBV2
TGCGCCAGCAGCTTGGCCGGTGCAGGGAATTTCGCTGAAGCTTTTTTT | CASSLAGAGNFAEAFF | NA | TRBJ1-1 | NA | TRBV10-2
TGTGCCAGCAGCGCAATGACAGGGGTCCACACTGAAGCTTTCTTT | CASSAMTGVHTEAFF | TRBD1 | TRBJ1-1 | many | TRBV7-9
TGTGCTAGTGGTTTGGACAGGGGAGAGACCCAGTACTTC | CASGLDRGETQYF | TRBD1 | TRBJ2-5 | many | TRBV12-5
TGTGCCAGCAGCTTCCAGCCGGGGGGGGGTGGCGGGGAGCTGTTTTTT | CASSFQPGGGGGELFF | TRBD2 | TRBJ2-2 | NA | TRBV7-2
TGTGCCAGCAGCTCGGCCCGGGACAGGGGAGTCGCTAGGTCCTACGAGCAGTACTTC | CASSSARDRGVARSYEQYF | TRBD1 | TRBJ2-7 | NA | TRBV5-1